The 18 T cell receptor beta chains presented below share a single source sample, sequenced in a study of shared clonotypes between healthy human individuals. Sequencing used immunoSEQ multiplex PCR; TCRdb keeps in-frame clones, though not all of them. In the table there are 2 million to 2.5 million clones, 92% of which are singletons. What was sequenced was naive CD4+ T cells from PBMCs. Specified subset: CD45RA+ positively selected. Receptor source: a man between 18 and 35 years old in good health. Some clones in this sample may be carry-over from other donors' samples.

The rearrangement joins TRBV27 to TRBJ2-5, with D possibly matching TRBD1 (6 bases). The CDR3 runs to 15 residues. The germline V and J ends were trimmed by 6 bases and 2 bases, with 16 bases remaining between them. Germline lookup yields CDR1 MNHEY and CDR2 SMNVEV (reference sequence). CDR3 DNA sequence: TGTGCCAGCAGAGACAGGTCCTTACTTCAAGAGACCCAGTACTTC. This codes for CASRDRSLLQETQYF.

The genes are TRBV5-4 and TRBJ2-5; D perhaps matches TRBD2 (6 bases). Germline-derived CDR1 and CDR2 are SGHNT and YYREEE (reference sequence). The CDR3 loop spans 15 amino acids. Trimming pared 0 bases from V and 5 bases from J, leaving 14 bases between. The CDR3 reads CASSLGSRRGETQYF. The CDR3 nucleotides are TGTGCCAGCAGCTTGGGCTCACGCCGGGGGGAGACCCAGTACTTC.

J is TRBJ1-1 and V is TRBV7-9, with D perhaps matching TRBD1 (5 bases). The CDR3 contains 12 residues. The germline CDR1 and CDR2 sequences are SEHNR and FQNEAQ (reference sequence). Between the trimmed V and J ends, which lost 6 bases and 7 bases, there was a span of 12 bases. The chain's CDR3 is CASSPIDSEAFF. In DNA form, the CDR3 reads TGTGCCAGCAGTCCTATTGACAGTGAAGCTTTCTTT.

V gene TRBV5-4 combines with J gene TRBJ2-1; TRBD2 matches at 7 bases. Losses at the gene ends were 3 bases for V and 8 bases for J; bases not matched to a gene: 14. The V gene's germline CDR1 is SGHNT and CDR2 YYREEE (reference sequence). CDR3 size: 16 residues. CDR3 sequence: CASSWGGTGGVDEQFF. In DNA, the CDR3 is TGTGCCAGCAGCTGGGGAGGGACCGGGGGAGTCGATGAGCAGTTCTTC.

This chain joins TRBV5-1 and TRBJ1-2, with TRBD1 matching over 8 bases. CDR1 and CDR2 from the germline V gene are SGHRS and YFSETQ. V gave up 5 bases and J gave up 0 bases; unmatched junction bases: 3. The CDR3 extends over 14 amino acids. The CDR3 spells CASRGQEPNYGYTF. In nucleotides, the CDR3 is TGCGCCAGCAGGGGACAGGAGCCTAACTATGGCTACACCTTC.

This chain links TRBV7-3 with TRBJ2-1; the match to TRBD2 covers 9 bases. With V trimmed by 1 base and J by 0 bases, 10 bases remained unmatched. The CDR3 runs to 19 residues. CDR1 SGHTA and CDR2 FQGTGA come from the germline V gene. CDR3 sequence reads: CASSLIRGGRAVSYNEQFF. The CDR3 coding sequence is TGTGCCAGCAGCTTAATAAGGGGCGGGAGGGCCGTCTCCTACAATGAGCAGTTCTTC.

CDR3 DNA sequence: TGTGCCAGCAGCTTGGGACACGTTTTGAACACTGAAGCTTTCTTT. Translated: CASSLGHVLNTEAFF. The gene calls are TRBV7-8 and TRBJ1-1; D might be TRBD1 (6 bases). V was clipped by 3 bases and J by 0 bases, with 11 bases between them. CDR3 size: 15 residues. The germline gives CDR1 SGHVS, CDR2 FQNEAQ.

The rearrangement links TRBV29-1 to TRBJ2-5, with TRBD2 identical over 13 bases. CDR3 length: 16 amino acids. The trim removed 6 bases at V and 3 bases at J, leaving 10 bases unmatched. Germline V CDR1 and CDR2: SQVTM, ANQGSEA. CDR3 coding DNA: TGCAGCGTATCCGGGACTAGCGGGAACAATGAAGAGACCCAGTACTTC. It encodes CSVSGTSGNNEETQYF.

As to this clone: Other nucleotide sequences in the sample specify the same CDR3. V and J are TRBV28 and TRBJ1-2; weak D call: TRBD1 (6 bases). The ends were cut back, 3 bases at V and 5 bases at J, with 7 bases in the middle. Germline V gives CDR1 MDHEN, CDR2 SYDVKM. The CDR3 length is 12 residues. This CDR3 is CASSLGAYGYTF. The CDR3 nucleotides are TGTGCCAGCAGTTTGGGGGCGTATGGCTACACCTTC.

The V gene is TRBV7-3, the J gene TRBJ2-3; TRBD2 might be the D (5 bases). Between the trimmed V and J ends, which lost 1 base and 2 bases, there was a span of 16 bases. The germline V gene encodes CDR1 SGHTA and CDR2 FQGTGA. The CDR3 sequence is 17 residues long. This chain's CDR3 is CASSLSGRTGNTDTQYF. For the CDR3, the DNA is TGTGCCAGCAGCTTAAGCGGGCGGACGGGAAACACAGATACGCAGTATTTT.

The J gene is TRBJ1-5, the V gene TRBV19; perhaps TRBD1 as D (5 bases). CDR1 and CDR2 (germline): LNHDA, SQIVND (reference sequence). The CDR3 sequence is 15 residues long. The V and J ends lost 3 bases and 3 bases respectively, with 12 bases between them. CDR3 amino acids: CASSIRDFLNQPQHF. The CDR3 nucleotides read TGTGCCAGTAGTATCAGGGACTTTCTCAATCAGCCCCAGCATTTT.

The chain links TRBV6-6 to TRBJ2-3; D unresolved. The CDR3 extends over 14 amino acids. The V gene's germline CDR1 is MNHNY and CDR2 SVGAGI (reference sequence). V dropped 3 bases and J dropped 2 bases, with 9 bases sitting between them. The CDR3 DNA reads as TGTGCCAGCAGTTATGTCCTTGTCACAGATACGCAGTATTTT. This codes for CASSYVLVTDTQYF.

This clone was picked up one time. The J gene is TRBJ2-7, the V gene TRBV19; 12 bases are a match to TRBD2. Germline CDR1 and CDR2: LNHDA and SQIVND (reference sequence). The CDR3 length is 20 residues. The V gene end was trimmed by 0 bases and the J gene end by 2 bases; junction bases not matched to a gene: 14. The CDR3 loop reads CASSIDSPRTSGIIPYEQYF. The CDR3 DNA reads as TGTGCCAGTAGTATAGATTCCCCTCGGACTAGCGGGATAATTCCCTACGAGCAGTACTTC.

CDR3 nucleotides: TGCGCCAGCGCCCCGGCAGAGGCCTTCCTCTACGAGCAGTACTTC. This translates into CASAPAEAFLYEQYF. The chain uses TRBV5-1 and TRBJ2-7, with unresolved D. In germline, CDR1 is SGHRS, CDR2 YFSETQ. The germline V and J ends were trimmed by 7 bases and 3 bases, with 20 bases remaining between them. The CDR3 has 15 amino acids.

The chain uses TRBV9 and TRBJ1-2, with D hard to call. CDR3 length: 13 residues. Germline lookup yields CDR1 SGDLS and CDR2 YYNGEE. The V and J ends lost 5 bases and 5 bases respectively, with 13 bases between them. For the CDR3, the DNA is TGTGCCAGCAGTGGTGCAGGCGAATATGGCTACACCTTC. Translation gives CASSGAGEYGYTF.

This clone has more than one count but fewer than ten. This chain uses TRBV28 with TRBJ1-4; D possibly corresponds to TRBD1 (5 bases). V was cut by 10 bases and J by 4 bases, with 10 bases left in between. The CDR3 is 12 residues long. CDR1 and CDR2 (germline): MDHEN, SYDVKM. The CDR3: CATGTGNEKLFF. The CDR3, as DNA: TGTGCCACCGGGACGGGTAATGAAAAACTGTTTTTT.

The V and J genes are TRBV7-3 and TRBJ2-1; either TRBD1 or TRBD2 may supply D (5 bases each). Trimming took 5 bases from V and 9 from J, leaving 14 bases between them. The V gene's germline CDR1 is SGHTA and CDR2 FQGTGA. The CDR3 extends over 13 amino acids. CDR3 coding DNA: TGTGCCAGCAGCCCTACCGGGACGGGTGAGCAGTTCTTC. Its translation is CASSPTGTGEQFF.

The chain links TRBV28 to TRBJ2-7; 12 nucleotides match TRBD1. The germline V gene has CDR1 MDHEN and CDR2 SYDVKM. The trim removed 5 bases at V and 7 bases at J, leaving 9 bases unmatched. There are 15 residues in the CDR3. The CDR3 loop is CASSPPGTGGLEQYF. CDR3 in DNA: TGTGCCAGCAGTCCTCCCGGGACAGGGGGCCTGGAGCAGTACTTC. Complete variable domain (other parts from reference TRBV28 and TRBJ2-7): DVKVTQSSRYLVKRTGEKVFLECVQDMDHENMFWYRQDPGLGLRLIYFSYDVKMKEKGDIPEGYSVSREKKERFSLILESASTNQTSMYLCASSPPGTGGLEQYFGPGTRLTVT.